The rows below give T cell receptor beta chains drawn from one sample of a study of cytomegalovirus exposure and HLA in healthy donors. TCRdb keeps only in-frame clones here, not all; method: immunoSEQ multiplex PCR. This sample has 40,000 to 55,000 clones, with roughly 80% found just once. The sample consisted of PBMCs. The receptor set was obtained from a woman aged 40 to 50 in good health and CMV-seropositive. Both conserved end residues are part of each CDR3. Fields, in order: clone size, D gene, J gene, V gene, CDR3 DNA, CDR3 protein. A D gene is named only where the DNA matches it firmly. Some rows mark clone size as missing; the rest say once, few, many or name a class of expanded clone.

few	NA	TRBJ1-6	TRBV9	TGTGCCAGCAGCAGGGCTCAAACTAGCTCCTATAATTCACCCCTCCACTTT	CASSRAQTSSYNSPLHF
NA	NA	TRBJ2-7	TRBV9	TGTGCCAGCAGCCCCCGACGCGACAGCCTAACCTACGAGCAGTACTTC	CASSPRRDSLTYEQYF
NA	TRBD1	TRBJ2-7	TRBV7-9	TGTGCCAGCAGCTCCACGATGGGGGACAGCTACGAGCAGTACTTC	CASSSTMGDSYEQYF
NA	TRBD2	TRBJ2-7	TRBV6-5	TGTGCCAGCAACATGGCGGGGGGGATTTCCTACGAGCAGTACTTC	CASNMAGGISYEQYF
NA	NA	TRBJ1-6	TRBV2	TGTGCCAGCAGGGACAGTACGTATAATTCACCCCTCCACTTT	CASRDSTYNSPLHF
few	NA	TRBJ1-5	TRBV19	TGTGCCAGTAGTCCAGGGGCCAGGCAGCCCCAGCATTTT	CASSPGARQPQHF
NA	NA	TRBJ1-1	TRBV5-1	TGCGCCAGCAGCTCCCGCGAGGCCCTGAACACTGAAGCTTTCTTT	CASSSREALNTEAFF
few	TRBD1	TRBJ1-1	TRBV6-1	TGTGCCAGCAGGAGAGACAGGGGTTGGACTGAAGCTTTCTTT	CASRRDRGWTEAFF
NA	NA	TRBJ1-6	TRBV5-6	TGTGCCAGCAGCCTTACAGGGAGTAATTCACCCCTCCACTTT	CASSLTGSNSPLHF
NA	NA	TRBJ1-1	TRBV7-2	TGTGCCAGCAGCTCCCACACAGGGACCACTGAAGCTTTCTTT	CASSSHTGTTEAFF
NA	NA	TRBJ2-5	TRBV10-3	TGTGCCATCAGTGAGTCAAGGGGGTCGGGGACCCAGTACTTC	CAISESRGSGTQYF
NA	TRBD2	TRBJ2-7	TRBV5-1	TGCGCCAGCAGCGAAACTAGCGGGGATACCTACGAGCAGTACTTC	CASSETSGDTYEQYF
once	NA	TRBJ1-4	TRBV6-5	TGTGCCAGCAGTCTCCTGGGGCTCGGAAATGAAAAACTGTTTTTT	CASSLLGLGNEKLFF
NA	NA	TRBJ2-1	TRBV5-4	TGTGCCAGCAGCTGGACGGACAGTAACAATGAGCAGTTCTTC	CASSWTDSNNEQFF
NA	TRBD2	TRBJ2-5	TRBV5-1	TGCGCCAGCAGCGCAGTGACTAGCGGGGGTGCACCACAAGAGACCCAGTACTTC	CASSAVTSGGAPQETQYF
NA	TRBD2	TRBJ2-1	TRBV2	TGTGCCAGCAGTTCCCAAGGGGGACTAGCCAACAATGAGCAGTTCTTC	CASSSQGGLANNEQFF
NA	NA	TRBJ2-5	TRBV7-9	TGTGCCAGCAGCTCCTCACATAGGGAGGAGACCCAGTACTTC	CASSSSHREETQYF
NA	NA	TRBJ1-2	TRBV10-3	TGTGCCATCAGTGGTGACAGTAACTATGGCTACACCTTC	CAISGDSNYGYTF
NA	NA	TRBJ2-3	TRBV18	TGTGCCAGCTCACCACCGGGACTCACAGATACGCAGTATTTT	CASSPPGLTDTQYF
few	NA	TRBJ2-7	TRBV7-8	TGTGCCAGCAGCTTGAGTCCTCCGGGGATGGGGTCCTACGAGCAGTACTTC	CASSLSPPGMGSYEQYF
NA	NA	TRBJ1-4	TRBV9	TGTGCCAGCAGCGTAGGGGGGGTAGGCGAAAAACTGTTTTTT	CASSVGGVGEKLFF
NA	TRBD1	TRBJ2-5	TRBV2	TGTGCCAGCCCAGGGGGCCGGGAGACCCAGTACTTC	CASPGGRETQYF
few	NA	TRBJ1-6	TRBV2	TGTGCCAGCAGGGCTGGAGACCGCGGAGCCAATTCACCCCTCCACTTT	CASRAGDRGANSPLHF
NA	TRBD2	TRBJ2-3	TRBV4-2	TGTGCCAGCAGCCAAGAGGCTAGCGGGGGCGCAGATACGCAGTATTTT	CASSQEASGGADTQYF
NA	NA	TRBJ1-4	TRBV30	TGTGCCTGGAACCGGGCCTCCAGGGCAAAACTGTTTTTT	CAWNRASRAKLFF
NA	NA	TRBJ2-5	TRBV19	TGTGCCAGTAAGGAGGGCGGGGAGACCCAGTACTTC	CASKEGGETQYF
NA	NA	TRBJ1-6	TRBV30	TGTGCCTGGACTCCAGGATCTAATTCACCCCTCCACTTT	CAWTPGSNSPLHF
NA	TRBD1	TRBJ1-2	TRBV5-6	TGTGCCAGCAGCTTGGGGGACAGGGCCTATGGCTACACCTTC	CASSLGDRAYGYTF
NA	NA	TRBJ2-5	TRBV5-4	TGTGCCAGCAGCCCCCGGGGAAGAGAGACCCAGTACTTC	CASSPRGRETQYF
NA	NA	TRBJ2-2	TRBV7-8	TGTGCCAGCAGCTTACCTACAGGGAACACCGGGGAGCTGTTTTTT	CASSLPTGNTGELFF
NA	TRBD1	TRBJ2-7	TRBV7-2	TGTGCCAGCAGCTACGGACAGGTTCTTCACCACGAGCAGTACTTC	CASSYGQVLHHEQYF
NA	NA	TRBJ2-3	TRBV19	TGTGCCAGTAGTATCGTCCTTAGCACAGATACGCAGTATTTT	CASSIVLSTDTQYF
NA	TRBD1	TRBJ1-3	TRBV11-2	TGTGCCAGCAGTCGAGGACAGGGCAACTCTGGAAACACCATATATTTT	CASSRGQGNSGNTIYF
NA	NA	TRBJ1-4	TRBV29-1	TGCAGCGTTCGGGGGGCAGGGGAAAAACTGTTTTTT	CSVRGAGEKLFF
NA	NA	TRBJ1-3	TRBV9	TGTGCCAGCAGCGCGCCATCTACTGGAAACACCATATATTTT	CASSAPSTGNTIYF
NA	NA	TRBJ1-4	TRBV5-6	TGTGCCAGCAGCGCGATGGGGGAGGTTGAAAAACTGTTTTTT	CASSAMGEVEKLFF
few	NA	TRBJ1-2	TRBV28	TGTGCCAGCAGCAGTTCGACAGGCTACACCTTC	CASSSSTGYTF
NA	NA	TRBJ1-2	TRBV15	TGTGCCACCAGCGCCCCCGGGGAGGCTAACTATGGCTACACCTTC	CATSAPGEANYGYTF
once	TRBD1	TRBJ2-5	TRBV27	TGTGCCAGCACTAATCCGGGACAGTCGGGGACCCAGTACTTC	CASTNPGQSGTQYF
NA	NA	TRBJ1-6	TRBV19	TGTGCCAGTAGTACGGGAAACGTGGGACCCCTCCACTTT	CASSTGNVGPLHF
NA	TRBD2	TRBJ2-3	TRBV4-3	TGCGCCAGCAGCCCTGGACCCCTAGCGGGGGGCCTTAGCACAGATACGCAGTATTTT	CASSPGPLAGGLSTDTQYF
NA	TRBD2	TRBJ2-3	TRBV4-2	TGTGCCAGCAGCCAGGAACTAGCGGGGGGGCTGACAGATACGCAGTATTTT	CASSQELAGGLTDTQYF
NA	TRBD1	TRBJ2-7	TRBV6-5	TGTGCCAGCAGTTACGCTAGACAGGGGGCCTACGAGCAGTACTTC	CASSYARQGAYEQYF
few	NA	TRBJ2-2	TRBV19	TGTGCCAGTAGTATAGATCTGAACACCGGGGAGCTGTTTTTT	CASSIDLNTGELFF
NA	NA	TRBJ1-1	TRBV5-4	TGTGCCAGCAGCTTGGGGGGAGTCATGAACACTGAAGCTTTCTTT	CASSLGGVMNTEAFF
once	NA	TRBJ2-7	TRBV28	TGTGCCAGCAGTCCCGGGGGGCCGTCCTACGAGCAGTACTTC	CASSPGGPSYEQYF